This T cell receptor (beta chain) was documented in a study of blood T cell repertoires in COVID-19. The V segment lost 6 bases and the J segment 5 bases; nucleotides outside the gene matches: 8. The germline V gene encodes CDR1 MNHEY and CDR2 SVGAGI. The CDR3 sequence is 15 residues long. TCRdb keeps only in-frame clones here, not all; method: immunoSEQ multiplex PCR. Of 200,000 to 250,000 clones listed, about 90% are singletons. The sequence derives from a woman aged 30 to 39 who had been exposed to COVID-19. The sequencing sample was made of PBMCs or T cells enriched from blood (not recorded which). This rearrangement joins TRBV6-5 to TRBJ2-5; 11 nucleotides align to TRBD1. CDR3 nucleotide sequence: TGTGCCAGCAGCCAGGGACAGGGGGGTAAGGAGACCCAGTACTTC. Translating it yields CASSQGQGGKETQYF.